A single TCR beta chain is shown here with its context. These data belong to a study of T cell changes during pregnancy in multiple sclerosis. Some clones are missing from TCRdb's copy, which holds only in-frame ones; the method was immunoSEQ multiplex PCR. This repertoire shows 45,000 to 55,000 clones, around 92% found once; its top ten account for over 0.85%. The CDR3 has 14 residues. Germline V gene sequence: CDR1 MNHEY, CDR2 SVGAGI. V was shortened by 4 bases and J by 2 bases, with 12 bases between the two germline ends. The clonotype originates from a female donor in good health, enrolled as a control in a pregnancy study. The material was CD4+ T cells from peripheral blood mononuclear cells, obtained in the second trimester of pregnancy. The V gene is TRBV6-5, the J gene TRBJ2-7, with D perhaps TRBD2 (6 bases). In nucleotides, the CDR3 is TGTGCCAGCAGTTCCCAAGCGGGCCCCTACGAGCAGTACTTC. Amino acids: CASSSQAGPYEQYF.